This T cell receptor beta chain was identified in a study of control samples from healthy donors and cancer patients. Clones were sequenced by immunoSEQ multiplex PCR, and TCRdb holds only the in-frame ones, with some missing. The table records about 130,000 clones, roughly 92% of them present only once. The CDR3 length is 17 residues. The junction had 8 bases not matched to a gene; V was cut back by 4 bases and J by 3 bases. Germline V gene lookup returns CDR1 MGHRA and CDR2 YSYEKL. The sequence was obtained from a man of 80 years or more with head and neck cancer. The V and J genes are TRBV4-1 and TRBJ2-2; TRBD2 agrees at 10 bases. Material for sequencing was PBMCs. DNA for the CDR3: TGCGCCAGCAGCCGAAAAAGAGCGGGAGGGGACACCGGGGAGCTGTTTTTT. Translating it yields CASSRKRAGGDTGELFF.